This TCR beta chain was retrieved from a study of blood T cell repertoires in COVID-19. Study context: Italy, Spain and the United States were the sources of the convalescent and acute COVID-19 samples.

The table came from immunoSEQ multiplex PCR; TCRdb's copy has only in-frame clones and leaves some out. The sample includes 85,000 to 90,000 clones, roughly 80% of them seen just once. CDR1 is SGHAT, CDR2 FQNNGV, per germline. This CDR3 spans 16 amino acids. Trimming removed 5 bases at V and 1 base at J, with 17 bases between. The rearrangement uses TRBV11-2 and TRBJ1-1; possibly TRBD1 for D (6 bases). Material: peripheral blood. The sequence came from a man between 65 and 80 years old with acute or convalescent COVID-19. CDR3 sequence reads: CASSRPGAWGNTEAFF. The CDR3 DNA reads TGTGCCAGCAGCCGTCCAGGGGCTTGGGGGAACACTGAAGCTTTCTTT. The variable domain in full, completed from reference TRBV11-2 and TRBJ1-1, reads EAGVAQSPRYKIIEKRQSVAFWCNPISGHATLYWYQQILGQGPKLLIQFQNNGVVDDSQLPKDRFSAERLKGVDSTLKIQPAKLEDSAVYLCASSRPGAWGNTEAFFGQGTRLTVV.